The 26 T cell receptor beta chains below all came from one sample that was sequenced in a study of vaccination and CD4 T cells after COVID-19. Time point specified: late sampling 161 to 241 days after vaccination in three convalescent patients. The treatment was: roughly 10-day PBMC culture with coronavirus spike peptide pools or control peptides (ViraFEST assay). Their antigen targets remain unknown. The Oncomine TCR Beta short-read assay generated sequence data from the DNA of cultured CD4+ T cells. TCRdb re-called the PCR reads through MiXCR, storing one row per CDR3 protein. The sample consists of 20,000 to 25,000 distinct CDR3 sequences, 45% to 55% of them appearing once. The sample in question was CD4+ T cells from blood, cultured in vitro, obtained about 7 months after SARS-CoV-2 vaccination. The receptors were gathered from a human donor who had recovered from COVID-19.

This sequence joins TRBV7-9 and TRBJ2-1, with D uncertain. CDR3 length: 14 amino acids. Trimming cost V 5 bases and J 9 bases, with 17 bases left between them. Germline values: CDR1 SEHNR, CDR2 FQNEAQ (reference sequence). CDR3 protein: CASSPPTLASEQFF. CDR3 nucleotides: TGTGCCAGCAGCCCCCCGACATTAGCTTCTGAGCAGTTCTTC.

This clonotype was counted only a few times. The gene calls are TRBV7-6 and TRBJ2-7, with D possibly being TRBD1 (5 bases). The V end was cut by 1 base, the J end by 0 bases, with 7 bases between. CDR1 and CDR2 (germline): SGHVS, FNYEAQ. The CDR3 extends over 14 amino acids. In nucleotides, the CDR3 is TGTGCCAGCAGCTTAGGGGGCCACTCCTACGAGCAGTACTTC. Translating gives CASSLGGHSYEQYF.

This clonotype appeared a few times. The rearrangement joins TRBV20-1 to TRBJ1-6; a weak D match, TRBD1 (5 bases). The CDR3 runs to 14 residues. Germline CDR1 is DFQATT and CDR2 is SNEGSKA (reference sequence). Trimming took off 1 base at V and 8 bases at J, with 12 bases between the two ends. The CDR3 spells CSARGGRGDSPLHF. CDR3 coding DNA: TGCAGTGCTAGAGGGGGCAGAGGAGATTCACCCCTCCACTTT.

V is TRBV7-8 and J is TRBJ2-7; D ambiguous. Trimming left V 4 bases short and J 6 bases short, with 7 bases between. Germline-derived CDR1 and CDR2 are SGHVS and FQNEAQ. The CDR3 length is 11 residues. In DNA form, the CDR3 reads TGTGCCAGCAGCTCGTTTGGCGAGCAGTACTTC. Its protein is CASSSFGEQYF.

The V gene is TRBV12-3 or TRBV12-4, the J gene TRBJ1-1; D is perhaps TRBD1 (5 bases). V dropped 2 bases and J dropped 3 bases, with 16 bases sitting between them. There are 16 residues in the CDR3. In DNA, the CDR3 is TGTGCCAGCAGTTTAAGGAGGGGCCCATTAGACACTGAAGCTTTCTTT. Translating it yields CASSLRRGPLDTEAFF.

A few counts support this clonotype. This sequence joins TRBV6-1 and TRBJ1-5; D uncertain. This CDR3 contains 13 residues. CDR1 and CDR2 (germline): MNHNS, SASEGT. The germline V and J ends were trimmed by 6 bases and 0 bases, with 6 bases remaining between them. The CDR3 coding sequence is TGTGCCAGCAGACTCTATAGCAATCAGCCCCAGCATTTT. Protein product: CASRLYSNQPQHF.

The CDR3 sequence is CASSYRGTLYGYTF. Here the CDR3 DNA reads TGTGCCAGCAGTTACAGGGGGACCCTCTATGGCTACACCTTC. The V gene is TRBV27, the J gene TRBJ1-2; 8 bases match TRBD1. Germline V lookup: CDR1 MNHEY, CDR2 SMNVEV (reference sequence). After removal of 4 bases from V and 4 bases from J, the junction contained 5 bases not matched to a gene. This CDR3 has 14 amino acids.

The gene calls are TRBV20-1 and TRBJ1-1, with D perhaps TRBD1 (6 bases). The CDR3 length is 14 residues. V was shortened by 3 bases and J by 6 bases, with 17 bases between the two germline ends. Germline assignment: CDR1 DFQATT and CDR2 SNEGSKA (reference sequence). The DNA of the CDR3 is TGCAGTGCTAGGAAGCCAGGGGTATGGGCTGAAGCTTTCTTT. Its translation: CSARKPGVWAEAFF.

This rearrangement joins TRBV2 to TRBJ2-7; 9 positions agree with TRBD1. Looked up from germline, CDR1 is SNHLY and CDR2 is FYNNEI. The CDR3 spans 15 residues. The V gene end was trimmed by 5 bases and the J gene end by 2 bases; junction bases not matched to a gene: 7. The CDR3 DNA sequence: TGTGCCAGCAGTCCCGTGGGGGACAGGGCCTACGAGCAGTACTTC. Amino acid sequence: CASSPVGDRAYEQYF.

This clonotype has only a few counts. The chain recombines TRBV6-1 with TRBJ2-1; 8 bases match TRBD2. V lost 4 bases, J lost 8 bases, and 10 bases stayed unmatched. Germline V gene sequence: CDR1 MNHNS, CDR2 SASEGT. CDR3 length: 15 residues. CDR3 in amino acids: CASSALGAGGHEQFF. The CDR3 bases are TGTGCCAGCAGTGCTCTCGGGGCGGGGGGACATGAGCAGTTCTTC.

The rearrangement joins TRBV7-3 to TRBJ2-1, with TRBD2 matching over 8 bases. CDR3 length equals 15 residues. Germline CDR1 reads SGHTA; CDR2 reads FQGTGA. V was pared by 3 bases and J by 5 bases, with 6 bases of the junction left unmatched. The CDR3 DNA reads TGTGCCAGCAGCTTGCCGGGGGGGCCCGACAATGAGCAGTTCTTC. This gives the protein CASSLPGGPDNEQFF.

This chain uses TRBV7-2 with TRBJ2-1; TRBD2 might be the D (6 bases). This CDR3 region has 18 residues. V shed 5 bases and J shed 0 bases, with 20 bases lying between them. Germline CDR1 SGHTA, CDR2 FQGNSA. The DNA for the CDR3 is TGTGCCAGCAGCCCGGTAGTGGCGGGATTAAGCTCCTACAATGAGCAGTTCTTC. It translates to CASSPVVAGLSSYNEQFF.

This clonotype has only a few counts. V usage is TRBV7-9 and J usage is TRBJ2-7, with 9 positions matching TRBD1. The CDR3 runs to 14 residues. V lost 5 bases and J lost 3; bases outside the gene matches: 5. Germline V lookup: CDR1 SEHNR, CDR2 FQNEAQ (reference sequence). The CDR3 region is CASSRTGANYEQYF. DNA for the CDR3: TGTGCCAGCAGCAGGACAGGGGCCAACTACGAGCAGTACTTC.

Within the sample, this clonotype is medium-sized. V is TRBV7-2 and J is TRBJ2-1, with a weak D call TRBD2 (6 bases). CDR1 is SGHTA, CDR2 FQGNSA, per germline. The CDR3 extends over 15 amino acids. With 0 bases removed from V and 3 bases from J, the gap between germline ends came to 9 bases. As DNA, the CDR3 is TGTGCCAGCAGCTTAGCAAAGACTAGCTACAATGAGCAGTTCTTC. Amino acid sequence: CASSLAKTSYNEQFF. The full variable domain, with the rest looked up from reference TRBV7-2 and TRBJ2-1, is GAGVSQSPSNKVTEKGKDVELRCDPISGHTALYWYRQSLGQGLEFLIYFQGNSAPDKSGLPSDRFSAERTGGSVSTLTIQRTQQEDSAVYLCASSLAKTSYNEQFFGPGTRLTVL.

The chain couples TRBV7-9 to TRBJ1-3; D is unclear. Germline CDR1 is SEHNR and CDR2 is FQNEAQ (reference sequence). The V end was cut by 4 bases, the J end by 4 bases, with 11 bases between. This CDR3 region has 14 residues. The chain's CDR3 is CASSSQTGGNTIYF. DNA for the CDR3: TGTGCCAGCAGCTCACAGACGGGGGGAAACACCATATATTTT.

This chain links TRBV20-1 with TRBJ1-5, with 10 bases that match TRBD1. CDR1 and CDR2 from the germline V gene are DFQATT and SNEGSKA (reference sequence). The ends lost 5 bases at V and 1 base at J; junction bases unmatched: 5. The CDR3 consists of 15 residues. The CDR3 DNA reads as TGCAGTGCTGCCAGACAGGGGGCGAGCAATCAGCCCCAGCATTTT. Amino acid sequence: CSAARQGASNQPQHF.

The chain recombines TRBV20-1 with TRBJ2-5; 11 nucleotides line up with TRBD2. V shed 3 bases, J shed 5 bases, and the junction held 11 bases outside the gene matches. The CDR3 covers 16 residues. Germline CDR1 DFQATT, CDR2 SNEGSKA (reference sequence). The CDR3 DNA reads TGCAGTGCTAGTGGGCTAGCGGGGGGTCCCGCGGAGACCCAGTACTTC. It encodes CSASGLAGGPAETQYF.

The chain combines TRBV7-3 with TRBJ2-1; 9 nucleotides match TRBD2. The CDR3 loop spans 15 amino acids. J was trimmed by 7 bases and V by 1 base; bases with no gene match: 5. Germline CDR1 SGHTA, CDR2 FQGTGA. As DNA, the CDR3 is TGTGCCAGCAGCTTAAGGGGCGGGGGGGGAAATGAGCAGTTCTTC. It is translated as CASSLRGGGGNEQFF.

This chain joins TRBV6-1 and TRBJ2-3; no reliable D call. Trimming shortened V by 6 bases and J by 3 bases, and 13 bases separated the two germline ends. The CDR3 contains 14 residues. Germline V gives CDR1 MNHNS, CDR2 SASEGT. The CDR3: CASSLRTQTDTQYF. The CDR3 bases are TGTGCCAGCAGCCTTCGGACCCAGACAGATACGCAGTATTTT.

In its sample, this clonotype was seen once. DNA of the CDR3: TGTGCCAGCAGTTCAAGACAAAGCAATCAGCCCCAGCATTTT. This codes for CASSSRQSNQPQHF. The V gene is TRBV6-2 or TRBV6-3, the J gene TRBJ1-5; D gene unclear. The CDR3 has 14 residues. Germline loops: CDR1 MNHEY, CDR2 SVGEGT. Trimming left V 4 bases short and J 1 base short, with 8 bases between.

The chain joins TRBV20-1 to TRBJ1-1; D is unresolved. Germline V gives CDR1 DFQATT, CDR2 SNEGSKA (reference sequence). This CDR3 region has 12 residues. V was shortened by 4 bases and J by 5 bases, with 11 bases between the two germline ends. The DNA for the CDR3 is TGCAGTGCTACGGACCCGAGGACTGAAGCTTTCTTT. This translates into CSATDPRTEAFF.

The rearrangement links TRBV7-2 to TRBJ1-1; D gene unclear. V was pared by 3 bases and J by 4 bases, with 9 bases between. The CDR3 is made up of 13 amino acids. Germline CDR1 is SGHTA and CDR2 is FQGNSA. CDR3 loop: CASSFRVGTEAFF. CDR3 nucleotide sequence: TGTGCCAGCAGCTTCCGAGTCGGCACTGAAGCTTTCTTT.

The chain carries TRBV11-2 and TRBJ2-5; 9 bases align to TRBD1. After removal of 5 bases from V and 4 bases from J, the junction contained 8 bases not matched to a gene. Germline CDR1 and CDR2: SGHAT and FQNNGV. CDR3 length equals 15 residues. CDR3 DNA: TGTGCCAGCAGCGCCGGGACAGGGATTGGAGAGACCCAGTACTTC. Protein: CASSAGTGIGETQYF.

This clonotype was seen more than once but under ten times. The J gene is TRBJ2-1, the V gene TRBV24-1; 13 bases map to TRBD2. This CDR3 region has 13 residues. Looked up from germline, CDR1 is KGHDR and CDR2 is SFDVKD. After removal of 9 bases from V and 8 bases from J, the junction contained 3 bases not matched to a gene. The CDR3: CATGTSGMYEQFF. The CDR3 DNA follows: TGTGCCACCGGGACTAGCGGGATGTATGAGCAGTTCTTC.

The table lists this clonotype with a few counts. V usage is TRBV12-3 or TRBV12-4 and J usage is TRBJ1-2, with TRBD1 identical over 10 bases. The CDR3 consists of 15 residues. V lost 5 bases to trimming and J lost 5 bases; unmatched junction nucleotides: 8. The CDR3 region is CASSLRTGGDYGYTF. In DNA form, the CDR3 reads TGTGCCAGCAGTCTACGGACAGGGGGTGATTATGGCTACACCTTC.

A remark on this clonotype: One end of the junction varies from germline; a read error may be responsible. V is TRBV10-3 and J is TRBJ1-5; D not resolved. This CDR3 has 15 residues. Germline values: CDR1 ENHRY, CDR2 SYGVKD. The CDR3 sequence is CAISGKRNSNQSQHF. The DNA for the CDR3 is TGTGCCATCAGTGGTAAACGGAATAGCAATCAGTCCCAGCATTTT.